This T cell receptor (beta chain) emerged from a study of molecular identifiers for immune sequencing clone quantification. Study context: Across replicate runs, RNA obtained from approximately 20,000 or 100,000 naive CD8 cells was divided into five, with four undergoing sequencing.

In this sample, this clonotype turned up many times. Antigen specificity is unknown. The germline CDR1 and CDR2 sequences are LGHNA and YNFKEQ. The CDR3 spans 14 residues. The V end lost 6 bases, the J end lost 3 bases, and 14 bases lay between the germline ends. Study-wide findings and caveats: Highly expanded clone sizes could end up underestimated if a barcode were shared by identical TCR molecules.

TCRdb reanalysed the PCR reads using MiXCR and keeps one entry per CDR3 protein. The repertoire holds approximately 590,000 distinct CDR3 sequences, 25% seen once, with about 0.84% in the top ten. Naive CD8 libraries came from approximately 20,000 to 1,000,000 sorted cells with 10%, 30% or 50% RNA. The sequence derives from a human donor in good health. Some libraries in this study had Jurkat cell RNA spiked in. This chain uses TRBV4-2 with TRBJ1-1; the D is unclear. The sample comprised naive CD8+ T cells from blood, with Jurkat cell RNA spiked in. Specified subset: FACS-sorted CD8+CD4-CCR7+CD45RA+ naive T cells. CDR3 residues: CASRERAQDTEAFF. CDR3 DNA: TGTGCCAGCAGGGAACGGGCCCAGGACACTGAAGCTTTCTTT.